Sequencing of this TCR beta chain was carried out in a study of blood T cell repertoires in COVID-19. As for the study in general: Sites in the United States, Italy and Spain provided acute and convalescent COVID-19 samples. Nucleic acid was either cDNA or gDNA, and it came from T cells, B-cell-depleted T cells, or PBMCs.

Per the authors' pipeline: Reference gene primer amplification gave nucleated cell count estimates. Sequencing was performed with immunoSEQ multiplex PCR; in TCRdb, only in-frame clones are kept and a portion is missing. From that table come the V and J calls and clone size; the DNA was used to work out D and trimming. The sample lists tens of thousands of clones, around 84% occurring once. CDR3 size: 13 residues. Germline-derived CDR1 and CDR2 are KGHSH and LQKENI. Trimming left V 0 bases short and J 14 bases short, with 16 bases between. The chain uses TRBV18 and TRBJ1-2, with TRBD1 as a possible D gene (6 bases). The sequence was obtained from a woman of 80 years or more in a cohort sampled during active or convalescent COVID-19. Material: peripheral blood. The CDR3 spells CASSPPTTGPITF. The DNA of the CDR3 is TGTGCCAGCTCACCACCCACAACAGGGCCGATTACCTTC.